This T cell receptor beta chain was obtained from a study of cytomegalovirus exposure and HLA in healthy donors. Regarding the study as a whole: Productive status was seen about 90% or about 30% of the time for most TCR beta V segments in an earlier analysis.

Note on this clone: The antigen is undetermined.

The PCR made use of 60 Vbeta and 13 Jbeta primers. Measured with immunoSEQ multiplex PCR; TCRdb has only the in-frame clones, and not every one. Among some 130,000 clones listed, over 70% were seen once. Looked up from germline, CDR1 is SGHRS and CDR2 is YFSETQ. The ends lost 3 bases at V and 2 bases at J; junction bases unmatched: 5. CDR3 length: 15 amino acids. The specimen was PBMCs. This TCR came from a man aged 35 to 55 in good health and CMV-seronegative. V and J are TRBV5-1 and TRBJ2-3; 8 bases align to TRBD2. Written as DNA, the CDR3 is TGCGCCAGCAGCTCAAGCGGGGGCCCCACAGATACGCAGTATTTT. Protein product: CASSSSGGPTDTQYF.